The 19 T cell receptor beta chains listed next were all sequenced from one sample in a study of CD8 T cells in ankylosing spondylitis. One entry per CDR3 protein, called by TCRdb with MiXCR from the 5' RACE reads. Counted here are 150,000 to 250,000 distinct CDR3 sequences, around 13% occurring once; the ten biggest clones make up about 17%. Material: blood, either unsorted or a sorted T cell fraction (not recorded which). Receptors were obtained from a male donor with ankylosing spondylitis or in good health (not recorded which).

This clonotype was seen a handful of times. The genes are TRBV6-5 and TRBJ1-6; 8 nucleotides line up with TRBD1. There are 14 residues in the CDR3. Per germline, CDR1 MNHEY and CDR2 SVGAGI. With 4 bases clipped from V and 6 bases from J, the junction kept 2 bases outside the gene matches. CDR3 in DNA: TGTGCCAGCAGTTGGACAGGGTTTAATTCACCCCTCCACTTT. Amino acid sequence: CASSWTGFNSPLHF.

This clonotype showed up just a few times. This rearrangement joins TRBV4-1 to TRBJ2-7; TRBD2 might be the D (6 bases). Germline V gives CDR1 MGHRA, CDR2 YSYEKL. Trimming removed 6 bases at V and 0 bases at J, with 18 bases between. This CDR3 has 16 residues. CDR3 bases: TGCGCCAGCAGGCCGCGATGGGGGGAGAGCTCCTACGAGCAGTACTTC. It specifies CASRPRWGESSYEQYF.

There are a few counts of this clonotype. This chain links TRBV27 with TRBJ2-5, with D perhaps assigned TRBD1 or TRBD2 (5 bases each). CDR1 is MNHEY and CDR2 is SMNVEV in the germline V gene (reference sequence). The V end was cut by 5 bases, the J end by 2 bases, with 27 bases between. CDR3 length equals 19 residues. The CDR3 DNA reads as TGTGCCAGCAGTCCGCTAGACCCCTCGGGGCAGGCAACTCAAGAGACCCAGTACTTC. Translation gives CASSPLDPSGQATQETQYF.

This clonotype turned up a few times. V gene TRBV20-1 combines with J gene TRBJ2-1; possibly TRBD2 for D (6 bases). Germline V gene lookup returns CDR1 DFQATT and CDR2 SNEGSKA (reference sequence). The CDR3 consists of 14 residues. V lost 3 bases and J 0 bases, leaving 9 bases between the germline ends. The CDR3 protein is CSARGRDSYNEQFF. In nucleotides, the CDR3 is TGCAGTGCTAGGGGGCGGGACTCCTACAATGAGCAGTTCTTC.

Ten or more counts support this clonotype. This rearrangement joins TRBV5-1 to TRBJ2-7, with D possibly TRBD1 on 5 matching bases. The CDR3 has 15 residues. Trimming took off 1 base at V and 2 bases at J, with 13 bases between the two ends. Per the germline V gene, CDR1 is SGHRS and CDR2 is YFSETQ. The CDR3 sequence: CASSLTPGRAYEQYF. The CDR3 DNA follows: TGCGCCAGCAGCTTGACCCCTGGCAGGGCCTACGAGCAGTACTTC. The whole variable domain, remainder taken from reference TRBV5-1 and TRBJ2-7, is KAGVTQTPRYLIKTRGQQVTLSCSPISGHRSVSWYQQTPGQGLQFLFEYFSETQRNKGNFPGRFSGRQFSNSRSEMNVSTLELGDSALYLCASSLTPGRAYEQYFGPGTRLTVT.

The genes are TRBV4-2 and TRBJ1-2; D is unresolved. The CDR3 extends over 15 amino acids. Between the trimmed V and J ends, which lost 1 base and 7 bases, there was a span of 16 bases. Germline CDR1 reads LGHNA; CDR2 reads YNFKEQ. The CDR3: CASSQVAEASAGYTF. The DNA of the CDR3 is TGTGCCAGCAGCCAAGTAGCAGAAGCCTCCGCTGGCTACACCTTC.

On this clonotype itself: At one end, the junction sequence differs from germline, possibly due to a read error. The genes are TRBV3-1 and TRBJ2-1; 8 bases fit TRBD2. Looked up from germline, CDR1 is LGHDT and CDR2 is YNNKEL (reference sequence). The CDR3 length is 15 residues. CDR3: CACSPGREGRSWQFF. The CDR3 DNA is TGTGCCTGCAGCCCGGGACGGGAGGGCCGTAGTTGGCAGTTCTTC.

This clonotype was observed a handful of times. This chain connects TRBV7-7 to TRBJ2-3, with unresolved D. V was trimmed by 4 bases and J by 6 bases, leaving 14 bases between them. The CDR3 covers 14 residues. The germline V gene has CDR1 SSHAT and CDR2 FNYEAQ (reference sequence). The CDR3: CASSSGSLGDTQYF. The CDR3 bases are TGTGCCAGCAGCTCCGGGTCCCTAGGCGATACGCAGTATTTT.

V usage is TRBV27 and J usage is TRBJ2-3; D is unclear. The CDR3 is 13 residues long. Trimming removed 3 bases at V and 5 bases at J, with 9 bases between. Germline CDR1 is MNHEY and CDR2 is SMNVEV (reference sequence). CDR3 in DNA: TGTGCCAGCAGTTTTCCTACTCGAGATACGCAGTATTTT. It codes for CASSFPTRDTQYF.

This clonotype has more than one count but fewer than ten. The chain combines TRBV2 with TRBJ2-6; 9 bases line up with TRBD2. The CDR3 loop spans 16 amino acids. The germline gives CDR1 SNHLY, CDR2 FYNNEI. V lost 8 bases to trimming and J lost 0 bases; unmatched junction nucleotides: 5. CDR3 coding DNA: TGTGCCAGCCGGCTAGCGGGATACTCTGGGGCCAACGTCCTGACTTTC. Its protein is CASRLAGYSGANVLTF.

The gene calls are TRBV11-2 and TRBJ2-1, with 7 bases fitting TRBD2. The junction had 16 bases not matched to a gene; V was cut back by 3 bases and J by 5 bases. In germline, CDR1 is SGHAT, CDR2 FQNNGV. CDR3 length equals 18 residues. The CDR3 sequence: CASSFLPGSSGGDNEQFF. In DNA form, the CDR3 reads TGTGCCAGCAGCTTCCTCCCGGGGTCTAGCGGAGGGGACAATGAGCAGTTCTTC.

The sample holds many counts of this clonotype. V usage is TRBV7-9 and J usage is TRBJ2-7; 8 bases align to TRBD1. This CDR3 region has 15 residues. The V and J ends lost 4 bases and 3 bases, in that order; junction bases with no gene match: 8. Per germline, CDR1 SEHNR and CDR2 FQNEAQ (reference sequence). CDR3 sequence (DNA): TGTGCCAGCAGCTCAGCCGGGACAGGCAACTACGAGCAGTACTTC. Amino acids: CASSSAGTGNYEQYF.

This chain connects TRBV3-1 to TRBJ2-5; the match to TRBD2 covers 7 bases. From germline, CDR1 is LGHDT and CDR2 YNNKEL (reference sequence). After removal of 3 bases from V and 3 bases from J, the junction contained 4 bases not matched to a gene. CDR3 length: 14 amino acids. This chain's CDR3 is CASSQSGTEETQYF. The CDR3 coding sequence is TGTGCCAGCAGCCAGAGCGGGACCGAAGAGACCCAGTACTTC.

This clonotype occurred a few times. V usage is TRBV4-1 and J usage is TRBJ2-7; D might be TRBD1 (6 bases). The CDR3 spans 13 residues. The germline V gene encodes CDR1 MGHRA and CDR2 YSYEKL. Trimming cost V 2 bases and J 2 bases, with 7 bases left between them. In DNA, the CDR3 is TGCGCCAGCAGCCAAAGGGACACCTACGAGCAGTACTTC. Translated, it gives CASSQRDTYEQYF.

This clonotype was counted ten times or more. The gene calls are TRBV4-1 and TRBJ1-1; D ambiguous. The CDR3 extends over 11 amino acids. Trimming pared 5 bases from V and 4 bases from J, leaving 5 bases between. The germline gives CDR1 MGHRA, CDR2 YSYEKL. The CDR3 bases are TGCGCCAGCAGCAGAGGCACTGAAGCTTTCTTT. As protein: CASSRGTEAFF.

The rearrangement links TRBV27 to TRBJ1-1, with unresolved D. The V gene's germline CDR1 is MNHEY and CDR2 SMNVEV (reference sequence). V shed 4 bases and J shed 8 bases, with 8 bases lying between them. This CDR3 is built from 11 residues. CDR3 nucleotides: TGTGCCAGCAGTTCAACCGGAGAAGCTTTCTTT. Translated, it gives CASSSTGEAFF.

This clonotype was detected only a few times. At one boundary the junction diverges from the germline segment, which might be a read error. J is TRBJ2-1 and V is TRBV10-3, with 7 nucleotides matching TRBD2. CDR3 length: 15 residues. CDR1 and CDR2 from the germline V gene are ENHRY and SYGVKD. CDR3 DNA sequence: TGTGCCATCAGTGAACCTCTGGAGGTAGCGGGCCCAGAGGTATTC. The encoded protein is CAISEPLEVAGPEVF.

The gene calls are TRBV4-2 and TRBJ2-1; D ambiguous. The CDR3 length is 15 residues. Germline V gene sequence: CDR1 LGHNA, CDR2 YNFKEQ. With 0 bases removed from V and 10 bases from J, the gap between germline ends came to 16 bases. The CDR3 DNA reads TGTGCCAGCAGCCAAGAAGTGGCTCTTATGGGGGAGCAGTTCTTC. Protein product: CASSQEVALMGEQFF.

This clonotype was counted at least ten times. This chain connects TRBV29-1 to TRBJ2-5; no clear D. The CDR3 extends over 12 amino acids. Germline V gene sequence: CDR1 SQVTM, CDR2 ANQGSEA. The ends were cut back, 6 bases at V and 3 bases at J, with 11 bases in the middle. CDR3 nucleotides: TGCAGCGTCCTGGACCAGGAAGAGACCCAGTACTTC. Its protein product is CSVLDQEETQYF.